These 25 T cell receptor beta chains were sequenced from one sample in a study of T-cell memory formation after mild COVID-19. TCRdb re-called the 5' RACE reads through MiXCR, storing one row per CDR3 protein. The sample contains hundreds of thousands of distinct CDR3 sequences, roughly 17% of which appear only once. Material: PBMCs or a T cell subset sorted from them (not recorded which). The receptor set was obtained from a young man who had mild COVID-19 (a few samples of this study predate the infection). Cell type and time point are not known.

J is TRBJ2-5 and V is TRBV14, with TRBD2 as a possible D gene (6 bases). The CDR3 is 14 residues long. V dropped 1 base and J dropped 4 bases, with 10 bases sitting between them. Germline CDR1 SGHDN, CDR2 FVKESK. The CDR3 sequence is CASSQARTIETQYF. The CDR3 DNA reads as TGTGCCAGCAGCCAAGCCCGGACTATAGAGACCCAGTACTTC.

The rearrangement uses TRBV9 and TRBJ1-2; D is unresolved. Per germline, CDR1 SGDLS and CDR2 YYNGEE. The V end lost 4 bases, the J end lost 8 bases, and 21 bases lay between the germline ends. The CDR3 has 15 amino acids. The CDR3 loop is CASSHLGKAPSGYTF. The CDR3 bases are TGTGCCAGCAGCCACCTGGGGAAGGCGCCGTCGGGCTACACCTTC.

In this sample, this clonotype turned up a few times. The chain employs TRBV20-1 and TRBJ1-2, with D unresolved. Germline lookup yields CDR1 DFQATT and CDR2 SNEGSKA (reference sequence). The V and J ends lost 0 bases and 7 bases respectively, with 6 bases between them. The CDR3 sequence is 11 residues long. The CDR3 DNA is TGCAGTGCTAGAGACCCCACTGGCTACACCTTC. Translation: CSARDPTGYTF.

The chain is built from TRBV7-9 and TRBJ2-7; no clear D gene. Trimming took 5 bases from V and 6 from J, leaving 17 bases between them. CDR3 length equals 14 residues. In germline, CDR1 is SEHNR, CDR2 FQNEAQ (reference sequence). CDR3 region: CASSPQLLTPEQYF. CDR3 nucleotides: TGTGCCAGCAGCCCCCAACTCCTGACACCCGAGCAGTACTTC.

The chain recombines TRBV12-3 or TRBV12-4 with TRBJ1-1; 10 bases map to TRBD1. The J segment lost 8 bases and the V segment lost 6 bases, leaving 3 bases of the junction unmatched. This CDR3 has 12 residues. Here the CDR3 reads CASSLTGGEAFF. As DNA, the CDR3 is TGTGCCAGCAGCCTGACAGGGGGCGAAGCTTTCTTT.

This chain links TRBV6-2 or TRBV6-3 with TRBJ1-2; TRBD1 matches at 8 bases. There are 14 residues in the CDR3. J gave up 2 bases and V 7 bases, and 6 bases lay outside the gene matches. Germline loops: CDR1 MNHEY, CDR2 SVGEGT. The CDR3 protein is CASTWTGRNYGYTF. The CDR3 DNA sequence: TGTGCCAGCACCTGGACAGGGAGGAACTATGGCTACACCTTC.

A few counts support this clonotype. This chain connects TRBV5-1 to TRBJ2-3; D call uncertain. This CDR3 is built from 14 residues. The germline V gene encodes CDR1 SGHRS and CDR2 YFSETQ. Between the trimmed V and J ends, which lost 0 bases and 4 bases, there was a span of 9 bases. As DNA, the CDR3 is TGCGCCAGCAGCTTGGTGCGAGTCGCAGATACGCAGTATTTT. Translated, it gives CASSLVRVADTQYF.

This clonotype was picked up a small number of times. The chain combines TRBV29-1 with TRBJ2-3; D gene unclear. Trimming shortened V by 6 bases and J by 2 bases, and 18 bases separated the two germline ends. This CDR3 is built from 15 residues. Germline CDR1 and CDR2: SQVTM and ANQGSEA. Here the CDR3 reads CSVDGTERITDTQYF. In DNA form, the CDR3 reads TGCAGCGTCGATGGAACAGAGCGAATCACAGATACGCAGTATTTT.

This clonotype was observed a handful of times. The V call is TRBV4-1, the J call TRBJ1-1; 7 bases agree with TRBD1. Germline V gene data show CDR1 as MGHRA and CDR2 as YSYEKL. The V and J ends lost 0 bases and 4 bases, in that order; junction bases with no gene match: 5. The CDR3 sequence is 15 residues long. The CDR3 DNA reads as TGCGCCAGCAGCCAAGAAACCCCAGGGGGCACTGAAGCTTTCTTT. This gives the protein CASSQETPGGTEAFF.

This clonotype occurred a few times. The chain has TRBV5-1 and TRBJ2-3; 8 bases align to TRBD2. Germline V CDR1 and CDR2: SGHRS, YFSETQ. This CDR3 region has 16 residues. V was pared by 0 bases and J by 2 bases, with 5 bases of the junction left unmatched. CDR3 sequence reads: CASSLGSSGYTDTQYF. The CDR3 nucleotides read TGCGCCAGCAGCTTGGGGTCTAGCGGGTACACAGATACGCAGTATTTT. Full variable domain (rest looked up from reference TRBV5-1 and TRBJ2-3): KAGVTQTPRYLIKTRGQQVTLSCSPISGHRSVSWYQQTPGQGLQFLFEYFSETQRNKGNFPGRFSGRQFSNSRSEMNVSTLELGDSALYLCASSLGSSGYTDTQYFGPGTRLTVL.

This clonotype was recorded only once. The chain recombines TRBV19 with TRBJ2-7, with 9 bases fitting TRBD1. The CDR3 spans 14 residues. The germline V gene encodes CDR1 LNHDA and CDR2 SQIVND (reference sequence). The V and J ends lost 6 bases and 4 bases, in that order; junction bases with no gene match: 7. Here the CDR3 reads CASSPDRGLYEQYF. The CDR3 DNA reads TGTGCCAGTAGCCCGGACAGGGGCCTTTACGAGCAGTACTTC.

The V and J genes are TRBV5-1 and TRBJ1-4; D call uncertain. The ends were cut back, 0 bases at V and 5 bases at J, with 5 bases in the middle. There are 13 residues in the CDR3. The germline CDR1 and CDR2 sequences are SGHRS and YFSETQ. DNA for the CDR3: TGCGCCAGCAGCTTGGGGGAGAATGAAAAACTGTTTTTT. It codes for CASSLGENEKLFF. Full variable domain (rest looked up from reference TRBV5-1 and TRBJ1-4): KAGVTQTPRYLIKTRGQQVTLSCSPISGHRSVSWYQQTPGQGLQFLFEYFSETQRNKGNFPGRFSGRQFSNSRSEMNVSTLELGDSALYLCASSLGENEKLFFGSGTQLSVL.

The V call is TRBV21-1, the J call TRBJ2-7. TRBV21-1 is designated a pseudogene. The CDR3 runs 13 residues. This CDR3 is CASSKGVSYEQYF. The CDR3 coding sequence is TGTGCCAGCAGCAAAGGGGTGTCCTACGAGCAGTACTTC.

This clonotype was seen a few times. The chain carries TRBV6-5 and TRBJ2-7; D might be TRBD2 (5 bases). Germline lookup yields CDR1 MNHEY and CDR2 SVGAGI. The CDR3 length is 13 residues. The ends were cut back, 2 bases at V and 3 bases at J, with 8 bases in the middle. Here the CDR3 reads CASSYGAGYEQYV. The CDR3 bases are TGTGCCAGCAGTTACGGCGCGGGCTACGAGCAGTACGTC.

The V call is TRBV11-1, the J call TRBJ2-1; unclear D gene. Germline assignment: CDR1 SGHAT and CDR2 FQDESV (reference sequence). The length of the CDR3 is 16 residues. V was pared by 0 bases and J by 8 bases, with 17 bases between. DNA of the CDR3: TGTGCCAGCAGCTTAGCGGCCCAGCGTATGAACCATGAGCAGTTCTTC. Its translation: CASSLAAQRMNHEQFF. The full variable domain, completed using reference TRBV11-1 and TRBJ2-1, is EAEVAQSPRYKITEKSQAVAFWCDPISGHATLYWYRQILGQGPELLVQFQDESVVDDSQLPKDRFSAERLKGVDSTLKIQPAELGDSAMYLCASSLAAQRMNHEQFFGPGTRLTVL.

The chain has TRBV9 and TRBJ2-3; D is tentatively TRBD1 or TRBD2 (7 bases each). CDR1 and CDR2 from the germline V gene are SGDLS and YYNGEE. This CDR3 comprises 15 residues. The V end was cut by 0 bases, the J end by 4 bases, with 12 bases between. CDR3 DNA sequence: TGTGCCAGCAGCGTAGCAGGGGGGGCCTCAGATACGCAGTATTTT. Its protein is CASSVAGGASDTQYF. Based on the CDR3 plus reference TRBV9 and TRBJ2-3, the full variable domain is DSGVTQTPKHLITATGQRVTLRCSPRSGDLSVYWYQQSLDQGLQFLIQYYNGEERAKGNILERFSAQQFPDLHSELNLSSLELGDSALYFCASSVAGGASDTQYFGPGTRLTVL.

This sequence joins TRBV4-2 and TRBJ2-3, with 12 bases aligning to TRBD2. This CDR3 is 17 amino acids long. The V gene's germline CDR1 is LGHNA and CDR2 YNFKEQ. V lost 0 bases, J lost 4 bases, and 5 bases stayed unmatched. DNA for the CDR3: TGTGCCAGCAGCCAAGACTCGCTAGCGGGGGGGCCAGATACGCAGTATTTT. It is translated as CASSQDSLAGGPDTQYF.

This clonotype was detected a few times. The gene calls are TRBV7-2 and TRBJ1-1; D perhaps matches TRBD1 (6 bases). The germline gives CDR1 SGHTA, CDR2 FQGNSA. V was cut by 7 bases and J by 4 bases, with 16 bases left in between. The CDR3 totals 14 residues. The CDR3 DNA reads TGTGCCAGCACCCCGCGGCAGGGGACCACTGAAGCTTTCTTT. Its protein is CASTPRQGTTEAFF. Full variable domain (outside the CDR3, taken from reference TRBV7-2 and TRBJ1-1): GAGVSQSPSNKVTEKGKDVELRCDPISGHTALYWYRQSLGQGLEFLIYFQGNSAPDKSGLPSDRFSAERTGGSVSTLTIQRTQQEDSAVYLCASTPRQGTTEAFFGQGTRLTVV.

The V and J genes are TRBV20-1 and TRBJ2-1; D could derive from TRBD1 or TRBD2 (6 bases each). V was clipped by 8 bases and J by 0 bases, with 8 bases between them. CDR3 length: 12 residues. Germline V gene sequence: CDR1 DFQATT, CDR2 SNEGSKA (reference sequence). CDR3 nucleotide sequence: TGCAGTAAGGGGGGCTCCTACAATGAGCAGTTCTTC. This translates into CSKGGSYNEQFF.

CDR3 in DNA: TGTGCCATCAGTGATGCGGGAGGCCACGTACAAGAGACCCAGTACTTC. Amino acid sequence: CAISDAGGHVQETQYF. The V call is TRBV10-3, the J call TRBJ2-5; 8 nucleotides agree with TRBD2. Germline CDR1 and CDR2: ENHRY and SYGVKD. The CDR3 contains 16 residues. Trimming cost V 3 bases and J 2 bases; bases outside gene matches: 8.

This clonotype was seen only a few times. The genes are TRBV20-1 and TRBJ2-1; D gene unclear. Trimming left V 5 bases short and J 7 bases short, with 15 bases between. CDR3 size: 13 residues. CDR1 is DFQATT and CDR2 is SNEGSKA in the germline V gene (reference sequence). CDR3 nucleotides: TGCAGTGCTCCCCTGGCTAGGCCGAATGAGCAGTTCTTC. It is translated as CSAPLARPNEQFF.

The chain couples TRBV6-1 to TRBJ2-7; D is ambiguous. Trimming pared 11 bases from V and 2 bases from J, leaving 10 bases between. Germline values: CDR1 MNHNS, CDR2 SASEGT. The CDR3 is 11 residues long. DNA of the CDR3: TGTGCCGTGGCTGAAGCCTACGAGCAGTACTTC. It encodes CAVAEAYEQYF.

This clonotype was observed a handful of times. CDR3 loop: CSVDPAYTEAFF. In nucleotides, the CDR3 is TGCAGCGTTGATCCAGCCTACACTGAAGCTTTCTTT. This chain joins TRBV29-1 and TRBJ1-1; D is ambiguous. V shed 3 bases and J shed 3 bases, with 8 bases lying between them. CDR3 size: 12 residues. Germline CDR1 is SQVTM and CDR2 is ANQGSEA.

This clonotype was seen only a few times. V usage is TRBV15 and J usage is TRBJ1-5; D is undetermined. CDR1 is LNHNV and CDR2 is YYDKDF in the germline V gene (reference sequence). Trimming cost V 8 bases and J 3 bases, with 8 bases left between them. The length of the CDR3 is 12 residues. The CDR3 is CATGLDNQPQHF. Here the CDR3 DNA reads TGTGCCACCGGACTTGACAATCAGCCCCAGCATTTT. Filled out from reference TRBV15 and TRBJ1-5, the complete variable domain reads DAMVIQNPRYQVTQFGKPVTLSCSQTLNHNVMYWYQQKSSQAPKLLFHYYDKDFNNEADTPDNFQSRRPNTSFCFLDIRSPGLGDTAMYLCATGLDNQPQHFGDGTRLSIL.

The rearrangement links TRBV20-1 to TRBJ2-1; 10 bases fit TRBD1. The CDR3 contains 17 residues. J lost 0 bases, V lost 0 bases, and 5 bases had no gene match. Per germline, CDR1 DFQATT and CDR2 SNEGSKA (reference sequence). CDR3 sequence: CSARDLGTGASYNEQFF. The CDR3 DNA follows: TGCAGTGCTAGAGATCTCGGGACAGGGGCCTCCTACAATGAGCAGTTCTTC.